Following are 26 T cell receptor beta chains from one sample sequenced in a study of blood T cell repertoires in COVID-19. Profiled with immunoSEQ multiplex PCR; TCRdb holds only in-frame clones, not every one. Counted here are 55,000 to 80,000 clones, around 82% occurring once; the ten biggest clones make up approximately 6%. Source material: peripheral blood. These receptors all come from a human donor in a cohort sampled during active COVID-19.

The chain recombines TRBV5-1 with TRBJ1-6; 7 bases line up with TRBD1. The CDR3 is made up of 15 amino acids. Germline loops: CDR1 SGHRS, CDR2 YFSETQ. J was trimmed by 4 bases and V by 3 bases; bases with no gene match: 4. The CDR3 DNA follows: TGCGCCAGCAGCTACAGGGGCGAATATAATTCACCCCTCCACTTT. Translating gives CASSYRGEYNSPLHF.

CDR3 loop: CSVVGGDETYNEQFF. As DNA, the CDR3 is TGCAGCGTTGTTGGGGGGGATGAGACCTACAATGAGCAGTTCTTC. The chain is built from TRBV29-1 and TRBJ2-1; the match to TRBD2 covers 7 bases. Germline CDR1 is SQVTM and CDR2 is ANQGSEA. The CDR3 runs to 15 residues. With V trimmed by 4 bases and J by 2 bases, 8 bases remained unmatched.

This clone was seen a single time. The rearrangement uses TRBV2 and TRBJ2-1; TRBD2 matches at 13 bases. J was trimmed by 5 bases and V by 6 bases; bases with no gene match: 4. The germline V gene encodes CDR1 SNHLY and CDR2 FYNNEI. The CDR3 spans 15 residues. CDR3 sequence reads: CASRATSGRNNEQFF. The CDR3 DNA is TGTGCCAGCAGGGCGACTAGCGGGAGGAACAATGAGCAGTTCTTC. Using reference TRBV2 and TRBJ2-1 for the parts outside the CDR3, the full variable domain is EPEVTQTPSHQVTQMGQEVILRCVPISNHLYFYWYRQILGQKVEFLVSFYNNEISEKSEIFDDQFSVERPDGSNFTLKIRSTKLEDSAMYFCASRATSGRNNEQFFGPGTRLTVL.

The chain uses TRBV14 and TRBJ2-1; D is possibly TRBD2 (5 bases). There are 12 residues in the CDR3. V lost 0 bases and J 10 bases, leaving 7 bases between the germline ends. The germline V gene has CDR1 SGHDN and CDR2 FVKESK. CDR3 region: CASSQDTREQFF. The CDR3 nucleotides read TGTGCCAGCAGCCAAGATACTAGGGAGCAGTTCTTC.

The chain couples TRBV28 to TRBJ2-1, with 9 bases lining up with TRBD2. Germline values: CDR1 MDHEN, CDR2 SYDVKM. The CDR3 is 15 residues long. With 9 bases clipped from V and 5 bases from J, the junction kept 11 bases outside the gene matches. CDR3 amino acids: CASSIAGVGNNEQFF. Written as DNA, the CDR3 is TGTGCCAGTAGTATAGCGGGAGTAGGTAACAATGAGCAGTTCTTC.

The gene calls are TRBV9 and TRBJ2-7; perhaps TRBD2 as D (5 bases). The CDR3 has 16 amino acids. Germline CDR1 and CDR2: SGDLS and YYNGEE. V was shortened by 0 bases and J by 2 bases, with 15 bases between the two germline ends. CDR3 loop: CASSVEPGGGTYEQYF. DNA of the CDR3: TGTGCCAGCAGCGTAGAACCCGGAGGCGGTACCTACGAGCAGTACTTC.

The rearrangement joins TRBV18 to TRBJ1-2; D is possibly TRBD1 (5 bases). The CDR3 length is 11 residues. CDR1 KGHSH and CDR2 LQKENI come from the germline V gene. With 6 bases removed from V and 6 bases from J, the gap between germline ends came to 8 bases. The CDR3 nucleotides are TGTGCCAGCTCCCCGGGGGATGGCTACACCTTC. Translated: CASSPGDGYTF.

A few counts support this clone. The rearrangement links TRBV29-1 to TRBJ2-2, with D uncertain. Germline lookup yields CDR1 SQVTM and CDR2 ANQGSEA. Trimming took off 4 bases at V and 4 bases at J, with 4 bases between the two ends. CDR3 length: 11 residues. CDR3 in amino acids: CSVAGTGELFF. In DNA, the CDR3 is TGCAGCGTTGCAGGCACCGGGGAGCTGTTTTTT.

The V gene is TRBV7-8, the J gene TRBJ2-5; a weak D match, TRBD2 (6 bases). Germline CDR1 and CDR2: SGHVS and FQNEAQ. The V and J ends lost 7 bases and 5 bases respectively, with 17 bases between them. The CDR3 consists of 14 residues. CDR3 region: CASTSGAAGETQYF. CDR3 nucleotides: TGTGCCAGCACCTCTGGGGCGGCGGGGGAGACCCAGTACTTC.

The rearrangement joins TRBV2 to TRBJ2-1; D perhaps matches TRBD1 (5 bases). This CDR3 contains 12 residues. The germline V gene encodes CDR1 SNHLY and CDR2 FYNNEI. Trimming took 6 bases from V and 8 from J, leaving 11 bases between them. The CDR3 coding sequence is TGTGCCAGCAGGCCCTCAGGGTATGAGCAGTTCTTC. Its protein product is CASRPSGYEQFF.

The chain combines TRBV21-1 with TRBJ2-7; the table's D gene call, TRBD1, was not cross checked with the DNA. TRBV21-1 is described as a pseudogene. CDR3 length equals 16 residues. CDR3 nucleotides: TGTGCCAGCAGCATTCGAACCGACAGGGGGCCGGGGGAGCAGTACTTC. This codes for CASSIRTDRGPGEQYF.

This sequence joins TRBV19 and TRBJ1-5; 9 bases are shared with TRBD1. The germline V gene has CDR1 LNHDA and CDR2 SQIVND (reference sequence). The V segment lost 6 bases and the J segment 6 bases; nucleotides outside the gene matches: 12. The CDR3 is 16 residues long. The CDR3: CASRDPGQGRTQPQHF. The CDR3, as DNA: TGTGCCAGTAGGGATCCGGGACAGGGCCGTACTCAGCCCCAGCATTTT.

Remarks on this clone: The identical CDR3 is also encoded by other nucleotide sequences in the sample. DNA for the CDR3: TGCGCCAGCAGCTTGGCCGGGCAGGGAGGCGAGCAGTACTTC. This translates into CASSLAGQGGEQYF. This chain links TRBV5-1 with TRBJ2-7; tentatively, D is TRBD2 (6 bases). The CDR3 extends over 14 amino acids. Germline V lookup: CDR1 SGHRS, CDR2 YFSETQ. Trimming removed 0 bases from V and 6 bases from J, with 13 bases in between.

The rearrangement uses TRBV14 and TRBJ2-1; TRBD1 matches 8 bases. Unmatched junction bases numbered 8, after V lost 0 bases and J lost 4 bases. Germline loops: CDR1 SGHDN, CDR2 FVKESK. CDR3 length equals 17 residues. The CDR3 DNA reads as TGTGCCAGCAGCCAAGAATACAGGGGGACCATTTACAATGAGCAGTTCTTC. Translated, it gives CASSQEYRGTIYNEQFF.

V and J are TRBV19 and TRBJ2-1, with TRBD2 matching over 7 bases. J lost 9 bases, V lost 1 base, and 12 bases had no gene match. The CDR3 runs to 16 residues. Germline V CDR1 and CDR2: LNHDA, SQIVND (reference sequence). CDR3 loop: CASSIGTSGAYPEQFF. The CDR3 DNA follows: TGTGCCAGTAGTATAGGAACCAGCGGGGCGTACCCTGAGCAGTTCTTC.

This chain joins TRBV29-1 and TRBJ1-1; TRBD1 is a possible D gene (6 bases). This CDR3 spans 14 amino acids. Looked up from germline, CDR1 is SQVTM and CDR2 is ANQGSEA. Deletions cut 6 bases from V and 0 bases from J, with 14 bases between. In nucleotides, the CDR3 is TGCAGCGTCGCAGGACAGCCCATGAACACTGAAGCTTTCTTT. Translated: CSVAGQPMNTEAFF.

The V gene is TRBV2, the J gene TRBJ2-5, with D maybe TRBD1 (6 bases). V was clipped by 3 bases and J by 5 bases, with 13 bases between them. The CDR3 has 14 amino acids. CDR1 is SNHLY and CDR2 is FYNNEI in the germline V gene. The CDR3 DNA sequence: TGTGCCAGCAGTGATCTGACAGGACTGGAGACCCAGTACTTC. It specifies CASSDLTGLETQYF.

This chain joins TRBV6-5 and TRBJ1-2, with 7 bases lining up with TRBD1. V was clipped by 10 bases and J by 2 bases; unmatched bases: 4. Germline assignment: CDR1 MNHEY and CDR2 SVGAGI. CDR3 length: 12 amino acids. The CDR3, as DNA: TGTGCCACCATGGGACAGAACTATGGCTACACCTTC. Protein product: CATMGQNYGYTF.

The chain links TRBV4-1 to TRBJ1-4; no reliable D call. Germline CDR1 and CDR2: MGHRA and YSYEKL. The V end lost 1 base, the J end lost 3 bases, and 15 bases lay between the germline ends. The CDR3 extends over 17 amino acids. Written as DNA, the CDR3 is TGCGCCAGCAGCCAAGCTGGGCTGGCGAGGGCTAATGAAAAACTGTTTTTT. Residues: CASSQAGLARANEKLFF.

The V gene is TRBV6-1, the J gene TRBJ2-1; a possible D gene is TRBD2 (6 bases). Trimming left V 4 bases short and J 4 bases short, with 17 bases between. The CDR3 extends over 16 amino acids. From germline, CDR1 is MNHNS and CDR2 SASEGT. The CDR3 nucleotides read TGTGCCAGCAGTGCCCCGGGGGACTTACTATACAATGAGCAGTTCTTC. As protein: CASSAPGDLLYNEQFF.

The chain combines TRBV2 with TRBJ1-1; D is perhaps TRBD1 (5 bases). The CDR3 totals 12 residues. With 6 bases removed from V and 11 bases from J, the gap between germline ends came to 16 bases. Germline CDR1 reads SNHLY; CDR2 reads FYNNEI. The CDR3 here is CASRLDSLMAFF. The CDR3 DNA reads as TGTGCCAGCAGGCTTGACAGCCTTATGGCTTTCTTT.

This chain connects TRBV15 to TRBJ2-1; D ambiguous. The V gene lost 0 bases and the J gene lost 8 bases, with 11 bases spanning the gap. The V gene's germline CDR1 is LNHNV and CDR2 YYDKDF (reference sequence). This CDR3 contains 14 residues. For the CDR3, the DNA is TGTGCCACCAGCAGAGATCTGGCGGTGGATGAGCAGTTCTTC. The encoded protein is CATSRDLAVDEQFF.

The V gene is TRBV19, the J gene TRBJ2-5, with 9 bases aligning to TRBD1. V shed 3 bases, J shed 6 bases, and the junction held 8 bases outside the gene matches. This CDR3 spans 15 amino acids. Germline-derived CDR1 and CDR2 are LNHDA and SQIVND (reference sequence). The CDR3 loop is CASSILTGGQKTQYF. Here the CDR3 DNA reads TGTGCCAGTAGTATTCTGACAGGGGGGCAGAAGACCCAGTACTTC.

The chain combines TRBV6-5 with TRBJ1-1; possible D gene TRBD1, 6 bases. This CDR3 spans 14 amino acids. Deletions cut 6 bases from V and 1 base from J, with 12 bases between. Germline V gives CDR1 MNHEY, CDR2 SVGAGI. The CDR3 nucleotides are TGTGCCAGCAGACCTACAGGGACGAACACTGAAGCTTTCTTT. Its translation is CASRPTGTNTEAFF.

This chain joins TRBV7-2 and TRBJ1-1, with unresolved D. Per germline, CDR1 SGHTA and CDR2 FQGNSA. CDR3 size: 13 residues. The ends were cut back, 4 bases at V and 5 bases at J, with 11 bases in the middle. The CDR3 nucleotides read TGTGCCAGCAGCTCTTACGAGGGAACTGAAGCTTTCTTT. Its translation: CASSSYEGTEAFF.

V is TRBV7-9 and J is TRBJ1-5; D gene unclear. The V gene lost 5 bases and the J gene lost 0 bases, with 14 bases spanning the gap. The CDR3 sequence is 16 residues long. Germline values: CDR1 SEHNR, CDR2 FQNEAQ (reference sequence). Here the CDR3 reads CASSRIRYYSNQPQHF. The DNA of the CDR3 is TGTGCCAGCAGCCGCATTCGGTACTATAGCAATCAGCCCCAGCATTTT.